A selection of T cell receptor beta chains follows, all from one sample in a study of neurological immune-mediated disorders. A single record per CDR3 protein comes from TCRdb applying MiXCR to the 5' RACE reads. Altogether about 77,000 distinct CDR3 sequences are present, about 9.5% being singletons, with the ten largest covering 1.7%. Sequencing was carried out using PBMCs. The receptors originated from a man aged 50-60 years in good health. Both conserved end residues are part of each CDR3. Each record gives: clone size, CDR3 length, J gene, V gene, D gene, CDR3 DNA, CDR3 protein. D genes are given only for firm matches. Each size is once, few, many, or a class for an expanded clone.

many | 14 | TRBJ2-3 | TRBV5-1 | - | TGCGCCAGCAGCGCGCCCTCCGCCACAGATACGCAGTATTTT | CASSAPSATDTQYF
many | 15 | TRBJ2-3 | TRBV14 | - | TGTGCCAGCAGCCCGGGCGTGACAGCCACAGATACGCAGTATTTT | CASSPGVTATDTQYF
many | 13 | TRBJ2-2 | TRBV29-1 | - | TGCAGCGCCCTCCAGGGCCAGCGGGGGGAGCTGTTTTTT | CSALQGQRGELFF
many | 12 | TRBJ2-1 | TRBV6-2/TRBV6-3 | - | TGTGCCAGCAGCACTTATCTCAATGAGCAGTTCTTC | CASSTYLNEQFF
many | 13 | TRBJ2-7 | TRBV20-1 | TRBD2 | TGCAGTGCTAGGACGGGGGGGAGATACGAGCAGTACTTC | CSARTGGRYEQYF
few | 16 | TRBJ1-4 | TRBV20-1 | TRBD1 | TGCAGTGCTAGAGATACAGCAGGGGGCAACAGGGAAAAACTGTTTTTT | CSARDTAGGNREKLFF
many | 15 | TRBJ2-1 | TRBV6-1 | TRBD1 | TGTGCCAGCAGTGTCGAGACAGGGGGTTCTAATGAGCAGTTCTTC | CASSVETGGSNEQFF
many | 13 | TRBJ2-5 | TRBV29-1 | TRBD1 | TGCAGCGTTGTGGGACAGCGACAAGAGACCCAGTACTTC | CSVVGQRQETQYF
many | 14 | TRBJ2-3 | TRBV20-1 | - | TGCAGTGCGGGGGGACACCTACAACGGGATACGCAGTATTTT | CSAGGHLQRDTQYF
many | 12 | TRBJ2-7 | TRBV20-1 | TRBD1 | TGCAGTGCTAGAGGGGACAGGGACGAGCAGTACTTC | CSARGDRDEQYF
many | 15 | TRBJ1-1 | TRBV29-1 | TRBD1 | TGCAGCGTTGAAGAGGTGGCAGGGGGAGGCACTGAAGCTTTCTTT | CSVEEVAGGGTEAFF